These 22 T cell receptor beta chains share one sample of origin, sequenced in a study of shared clonotypes between healthy human individuals. Data came from immunoSEQ multiplex PCR; TCRdb stores just in-frame clones and leaves some out. The sample consists of a few million clones, over 85% of them appearing once. Sequenced material: naive CD4+ T cells from PBMCs. Subset described: CD45RA+ positively selected. These receptors were obtained from a man aged 18 to 30 in good health. Some clones in this sample may be carry-over from other donors' samples.

The rearrangement links TRBV4-3 to TRBJ2-3; no reliable D call. The germline gives CDR1 LGHNA, CDR2 YSLEER. V was clipped by 0 bases and J by 5 bases, with 15 bases between them. This CDR3 spans 16 amino acids. The CDR3 DNA sequence: TGCGCCAGCAGCCAAGACTTGGCTCCTTCTGGAGATACGCAGTATTTT. It yields the protein CASSQDLAPSGDTQYF.

This clone was detected once. The sample holds other DNA sequences that translate to the same CDR3. The chain is built from TRBV7-2 and TRBJ2-7; TRBD1 is a possible D gene (6 bases). The germline V gene has CDR1 SGHTA and CDR2 FQGNSA. V lost 5 bases and J 1 base, leaving 9 bases between the germline ends. The CDR3 is made up of 13 amino acids. CDR3 in DNA: TGTGCCAGCAGCCCTGGACAGTCCTACGAGCAGTACTTC. Its translation is CASSPGQSYEQYF.

This clone was seen more than once but under ten times. This chain joins TRBV29-1 and TRBJ1-1; TRBD1 might be the D (5 bases). CDR3 size: 13 residues. The ends were cut back, 5 bases at V and 0 bases at J, with 10 bases in the middle. Germline V lookup: CDR1 SQVTM, CDR2 ANQGSEA. Here the CDR3 reads CSVCGTLNTEAFF. The DNA for the CDR3 is TGCAGCGTTTGCGGGACTTTGAACACTGAAGCTTTCTTT.

This clone occurred a few times. V gene TRBV7-9 combines with J gene TRBJ1-1; the D is unclear. The germline gives CDR1 SEHNR, CDR2 FQNEAQ (reference sequence). The CDR3 spans 13 residues. V was cut by 2 bases and J by 3 bases, with 7 bases left in between. The CDR3 nucleotides read TGTGCCAGCAGCTTAACACCGGACACTGAAGCTTTCTTT. Translating gives CASSLTPDTEAFF.

This clone was picked up one time. The chain joins TRBV7-9 to TRBJ2-7; 8 nucleotides line up with TRBD2. Germline V gives CDR1 SEHNR, CDR2 FQNEAQ (reference sequence). CDR3 length: 14 residues. With 5 bases clipped from V and 5 bases from J, the junction kept 8 bases outside the gene matches. CDR3 in DNA: TGTGCCAGCAGCCCCGGACGGGGGGGGGACGAGCAGTACTTC. Translated, it gives CASSPGRGGDEQYF.

This rearrangement joins TRBV28 to TRBJ1-3; D uncertain. Trimming removed 3 bases at V and 8 bases at J, with 11 bases between. Looked up from germline, CDR1 is MDHEN and CDR2 is SYDVKM. The CDR3 covers 13 residues. The CDR3 DNA follows: TGTGCCAGCAGTTTGAGGGCCTTCGACACCATATATTTT. This codes for CASSLRAFDTIYF.

The table lists this clone with a count of one. This specimen includes other DNA sequences encoding the same CDR3. The genes are TRBV7-2 and TRBJ1-1; D possibly corresponds to TRBD1 (6 bases). The CDR3 runs to 13 residues. Trimming took 1 base from V and 4 from J, leaving 7 bases between them. CDR1 and CDR2 (germline): SGHTA, FQGNSA. In nucleotides, the CDR3 is TGTGCCAGCAGCTTAGGAGGGGGCACTGAAGCTTTCTTT. Protein product: CASSLGGGTEAFF.

J is TRBJ1-3 and V is TRBV5-1, with TRBD1 matching over 7 bases. V trimming: 4 bases; J trimming: 0 bases; junction bases outside the gene matches: 7. The CDR3 is 16 amino acids. The germline gives CDR1 SGHRS, CDR2 YFSETQ. The CDR3: CASSRSDRDSGNTIYF. CDR3 DNA: TGCGCCAGCAGCCGCTCCGACAGGGACTCTGGAAACACCATATATTTT.

The rearrangement links TRBV29-1 to TRBJ2-7, with D perhaps TRBD2 (5 bases). Per the germline V gene, CDR1 is SQVTM and CDR2 is ANQGSEA. The CDR3 is 12 residues long. The V end lost 5 bases, the J end lost 2 bases, and 10 bases lay between the germline ends. The CDR3 DNA reads TGCAGCGTTACGGACGGGACCTACGAGCAGTACTTC. This codes for CSVTDGTYEQYF.

This clone has only one observation. The V and J genes are TRBV7-6 and TRBJ2-1; D might be TRBD1 (6 bases). The V end was cut by 1 base, the J end by 3 bases, with 10 bases between. This CDR3 has 15 residues. Per the germline V gene, CDR1 is SGHVS and CDR2 is FNYEAQ. Here the CDR3 reads CASSLVGAFYNEQFF. For the CDR3, the DNA is TGTGCCAGCAGCTTAGTGGGGGCCTTCTACAATGAGCAGTTCTTC.

The chain uses TRBV5-1 and TRBJ1-1; D ambiguous. CDR1 and CDR2 (germline): SGHRS, YFSETQ. The V end was cut by 0 bases, the J end by 0 bases, with 9 bases between. The CDR3 is made up of 15 amino acids. The CDR3 DNA sequence: TGCGCCAGCAGCTTGGGGCTAGACGTGAACACTGAAGCTTTCTTT. This sequence encodes CASSLGLDVNTEAFF.

The chain combines TRBV5-1 with TRBJ1-2, with TRBD1 matching over 8 bases. V lost 5 bases and J lost 7; bases outside the gene matches: 16. The CDR3 consists of 16 residues. Germline V gene lookup returns CDR1 SGHRS and CDR2 YFSETQ. The CDR3 sequence: CASSSQAGQAKFGYTF. The CDR3 nucleotides read TGCGCCAGCAGTTCCCAGGCGGGACAGGCGAAGTTTGGCTACACCTTC.

The rearrangement links TRBV27 to TRBJ2-2; tentatively, D is TRBD1 (6 bases). Germline CDR1 MNHEY, CDR2 SMNVEV (reference sequence). This CDR3 spans 15 amino acids. V was pared by 3 bases and J by 8 bases, with 16 bases between. The CDR3, as DNA: TGTGCCAGCAGTTTCTCAGGGGCCCCCCGAGGGGAGCTGTTTTTT. This sequence encodes CASSFSGAPRGELFF.

The chain joins TRBV6-6 to TRBJ1-6, with TRBD1 matching 7 bases. The CDR3 loop spans 14 amino acids. Germline-derived CDR1 and CDR2 are MNHNY and SVGAGI (reference sequence). V was clipped by 5 bases and J by 8 bases; unmatched bases: 6. CDR3: CASSARDSYSPLHF. The CDR3 coding sequence is TGTGCCAGCAGTGCGCGGGACAGCTATTCACCCCTCCACTTT.

This clone was observed a few times. The genes are TRBV10-3 and TRBJ1-3; D is unclear. CDR3 size: 13 residues. V shed 9 bases and J shed 0 bases, with 9 bases lying between them. Germline values: CDR1 ENHRY, CDR2 SYGVKD. The CDR3, as DNA: TGTGCCATATCGCCGGTCTCTGGAAACACCATATATTTT. It codes for CAISPVSGNTIYF.

The chain joins TRBV5-1 to TRBJ2-5, with 11 bases matching TRBD2. J lost 4 bases, V lost 5 bases, and 10 bases had no gene match. The CDR3 consists of 16 residues. Germline CDR1 SGHRS, CDR2 YFSETQ. The CDR3 DNA reads as TGCGCCAGCAGTCTTGTTAGCGGGAGGGCCCCAGAGACCCAGTACTTC. Translated, it gives CASSLVSGRAPETQYF.

The CDR3 DNA sequence: TGTGCCAGCAGTGGGACGGCGGGAGGGGGATACGAGCAGTACTTC. Amino acid sequence: CASSGTAGGGYEQYF. This sequence joins TRBV28 and TRBJ2-7, with 9 bases matching TRBD2. Germline trimming cut 5 bases from V and 4 bases from J; bases unmatched to any gene: 9. Germline CDR1 reads MDHEN; CDR2 reads SYDVKM. The CDR3 has 15 residues.

On this clone: The same CDR3 can be traced to other DNA sequences in this sample. The V gene is TRBV5-1, the J gene TRBJ2-5, with 8 bases aligning to TRBD1. The trim removed 7 bases at V and 2 bases at J, leaving 7 bases unmatched. The CDR3 extends over 14 amino acids. Germline CDR1 SGHRS, CDR2 YFSETQ. CDR3 sequence (DNA): TGCGCCAGCTCCGGGACAGGCCCACAAGAGACCCAGTACTTC. It translates to CASSGTGPQETQYF. The variable domain in full, with the rest retrieved from reference TRBV5-1 and TRBJ2-5, is KAGVTQTPRYLIKTRGQQVTLSCSPISGHRSVSWYQQTPGQGLQFLFEYFSETQRNKGNFPGRFSGRQFSNSRSEMNVSTLELGDSALYLCASSGTGPQETQYFGPGTRLLVL.

This sequence joins TRBV6-1 and TRBJ1-5; D perhaps matches TRBD1 (6 bases). Germline V lookup: CDR1 MNHNS, CDR2 SASEGT. The CDR3 covers 13 residues. Trimming left V 7 bases short and J 3 bases short, with 10 bases between. The CDR3 loop reads CASTDSLNQPQHF. The DNA of the CDR3 is TGTGCCAGCACGGACAGTCTCAATCAGCCCCAGCATTTT.

The rearrangement uses TRBV5-4 and TRBJ2-1, with a possible D match to TRBD2 (6 bases). This CDR3 is 15 amino acids long. The germline V gene has CDR1 SGHNT and CDR2 YYREEE (reference sequence). V lost 0 bases, J lost 3 bases, and 10 bases lay in between. This CDR3 reads CASSLVGGVYNEQFF. In DNA form, the CDR3 reads TGTGCCAGCAGCTTGGTTGGCGGGGTCTACAATGAGCAGTTCTTC.

The V gene is TRBV7-3, the J gene TRBJ2-5; 8 nucleotides agree with TRBD2. The CDR3 is 13 residues long. J lost 0 bases, V lost 8 bases, and 2 bases had no gene match. Per germline, CDR1 SGHTA and CDR2 FQGTGA. CDR3 residues: CASSGGHQETQYF. The CDR3 DNA is TGTGCCAGCTCGGGGGGGCACCAAGAGACCCAGTACTTC.

This chain joins TRBV7-2 and TRBJ1-3; possible D gene TRBD1, 6 bases. CDR3 length: 17 amino acids. Looked up from germline, CDR1 is SGHTA and CDR2 is FQGNSA. V shed 2 bases and J shed 0 bases, with 14 bases lying between them. CDR3 loop: CASSLSGVGASGNTIYF. CDR3 DNA: TGTGCCAGCAGCTTATCCGGAGTGGGGGCCTCTGGAAACACCATATATTTT.